These 27 T cell receptor beta chains originate from one sample sequenced in a study of T cells in Graves' hyperthyroidism and ophthalmopathy. Amplification of TCR beta CDR3 regions used RNA as the template. Using the HTBI primer set, a first-round RT-PCR was run on the TCR CDR3. MiXCR, run by TCRdb on the multiplex PCR reads, gives a single entry per CDR3 protein. The sample shows about 710,000 distinct CDR3 sequences, less than 20% of them seen only once. Sample: blood. The receptors come from a man between 18 and 35 years old with Graves' hyperthyroidism.

The chain couples TRBV27 to TRBJ1-1; D not resolved. Trimming took 6 bases from V and 6 from J, leaving 11 bases between them. The V gene's germline CDR1 is MNHEY and CDR2 SMNVEV (reference sequence). This CDR3 has 12 amino acids. As DNA, the CDR3 is TGTGCCAGCAGAGACACCCTGGCTGAAGCTTTCTTT. Encoded protein: CASRDTLAEAFF.

The CDR3, as DNA: TGTGCCAGCAGCCTTAGGTTCTCCTACAATGAGCAGTTCTTC. Translation gives CASSLRFSYNEQFF. This chain connects TRBV7-2 to TRBJ2-1; no clear D gene. The CDR3 totals 14 residues. Germline assignment: CDR1 SGHTA and CDR2 FQGNSA. The V end was cut by 5 bases, the J end by 0 bases, with 8 bases between.

This clonotype was counted a few times. The rearrangement links TRBV14 to TRBJ2-7; D remains unclear. The length of the CDR3 is 16 residues. CDR1 is SGHDN and CDR2 is FVKESK in the germline V gene. V shed 0 bases and J shed 2 bases, with 14 bases lying between them. CDR3 DNA sequence: TGTGCCAGCAGCCAAGAAGAACGGCCACCGGCCTACGAGCAGTACTTC. Protein: CASSQEERPPAYEQYF.

The chain recombines TRBV11-2 with TRBJ1-2; tentatively, D is TRBD1 (5 bases). Germline V gene data show CDR1 as SGHAT and CDR2 as FQNNGV. The germline V and J ends were trimmed by 2 bases and 3 bases, with 13 bases remaining between them. There are 15 residues in the CDR3. The CDR3 DNA reads as TGTGCCAGCAGCTTAAATCCGGGCAGGGACTATGGCTACACCTTC. It encodes CASSLNPGRDYGYTF.

This clonotype was observed many times. The chain uses TRBV11-1 and TRBJ2-2; no definite D call. The CDR3 is made up of 14 amino acids. V shed 3 bases and J shed 2 bases, with 7 bases lying between them. Germline CDR1 reads SGHAT; CDR2 reads FQDESV (reference sequence). The CDR3 reads CASSFSVNTGELFF. The DNA for the CDR3 is TGTGCCAGCAGCTTTTCCGTAAACACCGGGGAGCTGTTTTTT.

The rearrangement joins TRBV4-1 to TRBJ2-7; TRBD1 matches 8 bases. The germline CDR1 and CDR2 sequences are MGHRA and YSYEKL. This CDR3 spans 17 amino acids. The V gene end was trimmed by 3 bases and the J gene end by 0 bases; junction bases not matched to a gene: 10. The CDR3 loop reads CASSHKTGGLSSYEQYF. CDR3 nucleotide sequence: TGCGCCAGCAGCCACAAAACAGGGGGACTCAGCTCCTACGAGCAGTACTTC.

This clonotype was detected many times. This sequence joins TRBV6-1 and TRBJ2-1, with D perhaps given as TRBD1 or TRBD2 (6 bases each). The CDR3 is 11 amino acids. Trimming removed 6 bases at V and 9 bases at J, with 9 bases between. Germline CDR1 MNHNS, CDR2 SASEGT. The CDR3 DNA reads as TGTGCCAGCAGGAGGGGGGTTGAGCAGTTCTTC. Protein sequence: CASRRGVEQFF.

The gene calls are TRBV7-8 and TRBJ2-1; 16 positions agree with TRBD2. The V gene end was trimmed by 7 bases and the J gene end by 7 bases; junction bases not matched to a gene: 13. The CDR3 has 18 amino acids. Per the germline V gene, CDR1 is SGHVS and CDR2 is FQNEAQ. DNA for the CDR3: TGTGCCAGCATGATTGGGACTAGCGGGAGGGCGGGGATAAATGAGCAGTTCTTC. Translating it yields CASMIGTSGRAGINEQFF.

This clonotype was counted at least ten times. The chain links TRBV6-5 to TRBJ2-2; D is perhaps TRBD2 (6 bases). The germline V and J ends were trimmed by 3 bases and 4 bases, with 9 bases remaining between them. Germline loops: CDR1 MNHEY, CDR2 SVGAGI. The CDR3 consists of 14 residues. CDR3 region: CASSYAGGTGELFF. The CDR3 nucleotides are TGTGCCAGCAGTTATGCCGGGGGCACCGGGGAGCTGTTTTTT.

This clonotype was seen ten or more times. V and J are TRBV5-5 and TRBJ2-3; 8 bases fit TRBD1. This CDR3 spans 15 amino acids. Germline V gives CDR1 SGHKS, CDR2 YYEKEE (reference sequence). Unmatched junction bases numbered 6, after V lost 4 bases and J lost 2 bases. CDR3 protein: CASSGRDRNTDTQYF. The CDR3 DNA sequence: TGTGCCAGCAGCGGACGGGACAGGAACACAGATACGCAGTATTTT.

This clonotype was seen at least ten times. The genes are TRBV12-3 or TRBV12-4 and TRBJ2-5, with 11 bases matching TRBD2. The length of the CDR3 is 16 residues. The V and J ends lost 5 bases and 5 bases, in that order; junction bases with no gene match: 10. CDR3 region: CASSPGLAGHRETQYF. Here the CDR3 DNA reads TGTGCCAGCAGTCCCGGACTAGCGGGCCACAGGGAGACCCAGTACTTC.

This clonotype has just a few counts. The chain joins TRBV10-2 to TRBJ2-5, with TRBD2 as a possible D gene (6 bases). The germline V gene encodes CDR1 WSHSY and CDR2 SAAADI. The CDR3 length is 13 residues. V lost 8 bases and J lost 2, with 12 bases in between. For the CDR3, the DNA is TGCGCCAGCCAGACGACTAGGCAAGAGACCCAGTACTTC. Amino acid sequence: CASQTTRQETQYF.

The CDR3 nucleotides are TGCAGTGCTCTACAGGGCGGTCGGACTGAAGCTTTCTTT. Protein: CSALQGGRTEAFF. V usage is TRBV20-1 and J usage is TRBJ1-1, with D possibly matching TRBD1 (6 bases). Germline V CDR1 and CDR2: DFQATT, SNEGSKA (reference sequence). The CDR3 is made up of 13 amino acids. The V end was cut by 5 bases, the J end by 5 bases, with 15 bases between.

In its sample, this clonotype was seen many times. J is TRBJ2-3 and V is TRBV29-1; D is unclear. Deletions cut 4 bases from V and 1 base from J, with 12 bases between. Germline V gene sequence: CDR1 SQVTM, CDR2 ANQGSEA. This CDR3 has 14 amino acids. The CDR3 protein is CSVVLERRTDTQYF. DNA of the CDR3: TGCAGCGTTGTCCTGGAACGGCGCACAGATACGCAGTATTTT.

This clonotype has only a few counts. The genes are TRBV28 and TRBJ2-5; no firm D call. V lost 3 bases to trimming and J lost 7 bases, with 6 bases between them. The germline V gene has CDR1 MDHEN and CDR2 SYDVKM. This CDR3 is built from 11 residues. CDR3 coding DNA: TGTGCCAGCAGTTTTCGCGGGACCCAGTACTTC. This translates into CASSFRGTQYF.

The rearrangement joins TRBV7-9 to TRBJ2-7; 7 bases align to TRBD2. Germline CDR1 SEHNR, CDR2 FQNEAQ (reference sequence). With V trimmed by 2 bases and J by 7 bases, 8 bases remained unmatched. CDR3 length: 14 amino acids. This CDR3 is CASSLRGVFEEQYF. DNA for the CDR3: TGTGCCAGCAGCTTACGGGGGGTCTTCGAAGAGCAGTACTTC.

This clonotype has a handful of counts. CDR3 sequence (DNA): TGCGCCAGCAGTTTAAGCGGGAGGGACCACAATGAGCAGTTCTTC. Encoded protein: CASSLSGRDHNEQFF. V usage is TRBV5-1 and J usage is TRBJ2-1; TRBD2 matches 10 bases. This CDR3 is built from 15 residues. Germline V CDR1 and CDR2: SGHRS, YFSETQ. V shed 5 bases, J shed 5 bases, and the junction held 7 bases outside the gene matches.

The chain has TRBV15 and TRBJ1-1; 8 bases map to TRBD1. V lost 0 bases and J lost 14; bases outside the gene matches: 14. Germline CDR1 LNHNV, CDR2 YYDKDF (reference sequence). The length of the CDR3 is 15 residues. CDR3 amino acids: CATSRDQSMRTGLFF. DNA for the CDR3: TGTGCCACCAGCAGAGACCAAAGCATGAGGACAGGGTTATTCTTT.

This clonotype appeared a few times. V and J are TRBV7-2 and TRBJ2-5; 15 bases fit TRBD2. V lost 3 bases, J lost 4 bases, and 6 bases stayed unmatched. The CDR3 loop spans 17 amino acids. Germline V lookup: CDR1 SGHTA, CDR2 FQGNSA. This CDR3 reads CASSFRTSGRARETQYF. In nucleotides, the CDR3 is TGTGCCAGCAGCTTCCGGACTAGCGGGAGGGCCCGAGAGACCCAGTACTTC.

This clonotype was recorded a few times. The chain employs TRBV3-1 and TRBJ2-1; D gene uncertain. The length of the CDR3 is 15 residues. The V gene lost 2 bases and the J gene lost 0 bases, with 8 bases spanning the gap. The germline gives CDR1 LGHDT, CDR2 YNNKEL (reference sequence). The CDR3 nucleotides are TGTGCCAGCAGCCAAAGTACGAGCTCCTACAATGAGCAGTTCTTC. It yields the protein CASSQSTSSYNEQFF.

This clonotype was observed a few times. This chain joins TRBV28 and TRBJ2-2; maybe TRBD2 (6 bases). The V and J ends lost 10 bases and 5 bases respectively, with 17 bases between them. The V gene's germline CDR1 is MDHEN and CDR2 SYDVKM. The CDR3 consists of 14 residues. The CDR3 DNA is TGTGCCACCCATGGTACGGGAGTAACCGGGGAGCTGTTTTTT. Amino acids: CATHGTGVTGELFF.

This clonotype was recorded at least ten times. J is TRBJ2-7 and V is TRBV28; D gene ambiguous. This CDR3 spans 14 amino acids. The germline CDR1 and CDR2 sequences are MDHEN and SYDVKM. V was clipped by 3 bases and J by 0 bases, with 9 bases between them. Here the CDR3 DNA reads TGTGCCAGCAGTTTGCCCAGGAGCTCCTACGAGCAGTACTTC. The encoded protein is CASSLPRSSYEQYF.

The chain links TRBV24-1 to TRBJ2-3; D is unresolved. The CDR3 extends over 14 amino acids. The germline V and J ends were trimmed by 3 bases and 4 bases, with 10 bases remaining between them. In germline, CDR1 is KGHDR, CDR2 SFDVKD. The CDR3 spells CATSDIEPADTQYF. In nucleotides, the CDR3 is TGTGCCACCAGTGATATTGAACCGGCAGATACGCAGTATTTT.

This clonotype was seen at least ten times. The V and J genes are TRBV28 and TRBJ2-7, with 7 bases lining up with TRBD1. Germline CDR1 reads MDHEN; CDR2 reads SYDVKM. This CDR3 has 16 residues. The V and J ends lost 2 bases and 2 bases, in that order; junction bases with no gene match: 9. CDR3 residues: CASSLLPGQPTYEQYF. The CDR3 region has the DNA TGTGCCAGCAGTTTACTTCCGGGACAGCCAACCTACGAGCAGTACTTC. Supplemented by reference TRBV28 and TRBJ2-7, the full variable domain reads DVKVTQSSRYLVKRTGEKVFLECVQDMDHENMFWYRQDPGLGLRLIYFSYDVKMKEKGDIPEGYSVSREKKERFSLILESASTNQTSMYLCASSLLPGQPTYEQYFGPGTRLTVT.

This clonotype was seen repeatedly, ten times or more. V and J are TRBV28 and TRBJ2-2, with 7 bases identical to TRBD2. The V and J ends lost 7 bases and 3 bases, in that order; junction bases with no gene match: 5. CDR3 length: 14 residues. Germline CDR1 MDHEN, CDR2 SYDVKM. DNA of the CDR3: TGTGCCAGCAACGGCGGGAGAGACACCGGGGAGCTGTTTTTT. Protein sequence: CASNGGRDTGELFF.

The sample holds many counts of this clonotype. The chain carries TRBV30 and TRBJ2-5, with unresolved D. CDR3 size: 11 residues. Trimming left V 0 bases short and J 7 bases short, with 6 bases between. CDR1 GTSNPN and CDR2 SVGIG come from the germline V gene (reference sequence). CDR3 in amino acids: CAWSVLGTQYF. The CDR3 region has the DNA TGTGCCTGGAGTGTACTCGGGACCCAGTACTTC.

This clonotype has ten or more counts. The V call is TRBV2, the J call TRBJ1-2; the match to TRBD1 covers 9 bases. The germline gives CDR1 SNHLY, CDR2 FYNNEI. The CDR3 loop spans 15 amino acids. The V segment lost 6 bases and the J segment 6 bases; nucleotides outside the gene matches: 11. The CDR3 nucleotides read TGTGCCAGCAGCGATGGGAGGCGGGACAGGGATGGCTACACCTTC. It specifies CASSDGRRDRDGYTF.